These 10 T cell receptor beta chains were sequenced from one sample in a study of vaccination effects on CD4 cells after COVID-19. These receptors have no identified antigens. Researchers isolated CD4+ T cells once about 11 days of culture had elapsed. The vaccine given was either BNT162b2 or mRNA-1273, in two doses. TCRdb keeps only in-frame clones here, not all; method: immunoSEQ multiplex PCR. The sample shows about 45,000 clones, roughly 72% of them seen only once. Here the sequenced sample was CD4+ T cells from PBMCs cultured without peptide, taken after COVID-19 vaccination. These receptor sequences come from a human donor who received a COVID-19 vaccine.

In this sample, this clone turned up a few times. CDR3 in amino acids: CASSLQEGSGNTIYF. The CDR3 bases are TGTGCCAGCTCACTTCAGGAGGGCTCTGGAAACACCATATATTTT. The chain links TRBV18 to TRBJ1-3; D not resolved. V lost 4 bases, J lost 0 bases, and 10 bases lay in between. Germline CDR1 is KGHSH and CDR2 is LQKENI. The CDR3 covers 15 residues.

This clone was observed a single time. V is TRBV18 and J is TRBJ1-1; TRBD1 matches 8 bases. The J segment lost 3 bases and the V segment lost 3 bases, leaving 9 bases of the junction unmatched. CDR1 and CDR2 (germline): KGHSH, LQKENI. This CDR3 has 16 amino acids. CDR3 residues: CASSPRQGRGDTEAFF. CDR3 DNA: TGTGCCAGCTCACCTCGACAGGGGCGAGGGGACACTGAAGCTTTCTTT. Looking up the rest from reference TRBV18 and TRBJ1-1 gives the full variable domain: NAGVMQNPRHLVRRRGQEARLRCSPMKGHSHVYWYRQLPEEGLKFMVYLQKENIIDESGMPKERFSAEFPKEGPSILRIQQVVRGDSAAYFCASSPRQGRGDTEAFFGQGTRLTVV.

This clone was detected only a few times. The genes are TRBV10-3 and TRBJ2-5; possible D gene TRBD2, 6 bases. The CDR3 consists of 12 residues. Germline V CDR1 and CDR2: ENHRY, SYGVKD. With 10 bases removed from V and 2 bases from J, the gap between germline ends came to 11 bases. CDR3 DNA: TGTGCCAGTCGGAGGGAACAAGAGACCCAGTACTTC. Residues: CASRREQETQYF.

J is TRBJ2-5 and V is TRBV10-3, with 16 bases aligning to TRBD2. The CDR3 consists of 18 residues. The germline V gene has CDR1 ENHRY and CDR2 SYGVKD. J was trimmed by 5 bases and V by 0 bases; bases with no gene match: 6. The CDR3 protein is CAISESGTSGRGLETQYF. The CDR3 region has the DNA TGTGCCATCAGTGAGTCGGGGACTAGCGGGAGGGGTCTGGAGACCCAGTACTTC.

The chain recombines TRBV5-1 with TRBJ2-1; D remains unclear. Trimming removed 2 bases at V and 6 bases at J, with 12 bases between. CDR3 length: 14 amino acids. CDR1 SGHRS and CDR2 YFSETQ come from the germline V gene. CDR3 amino acids: CASSLSWARNEQFF. For the CDR3, the DNA is TGCGCCAGCAGCTTATCTTGGGCTCGCAATGAGCAGTTCTTC. Using reference TRBV5-1 and TRBJ2-1 for the parts outside the CDR3, the full variable domain is KAGVTQTPRYLIKTRGQQVTLSCSPISGHRSVSWYQQTPGQGLQFLFEYFSETQRNKGNFPGRFSGRQFSNSRSEMNVSTLELGDSALYLCASSLSWARNEQFFGPGTRLTVL.

This chain connects TRBV5-8 to TRBJ2-5, with a tentative D call TRBD2 (6 bases). Trimming shortened V by 2 bases and J by 2 bases, and 13 bases separated the two germline ends. This CDR3 comprises 15 residues. Germline V gene sequence: CDR1 SGHTS, CDR2 YDEGEE. For the CDR3, the DNA is TGTGCCAGCAGCTTTGGCCGGGGGATGCAAGAGACCCAGTACTTC. Translated: CASSFGRGMQETQYF.

The chain combines TRBV7-9 with TRBJ2-7; perhaps TRBD1 as D (5 bases). This CDR3 is 14 amino acids long. Trimming cost V 4 bases and J 0 bases, with 10 bases left between them. In germline, CDR1 is SEHNR, CDR2 FQNEAQ (reference sequence). Written as DNA, the CDR3 is TGTGCCAGCAGCTCCCAGACAGTCTCCTACGAGCAGTACTTC. Its protein product is CASSSQTVSYEQYF.

The genes are TRBV19 and TRBJ2-7; the D gene is possibly TRBD1 (5 bases). The CDR3 is made up of 13 amino acids. Germline V gives CDR1 LNHDA, CDR2 SQIVND (reference sequence). V was cut by 4 bases and J by 10 bases, with 17 bases left in between. CDR3 sequence (DNA): TGTGCCAGTAGTACCGCCAAGGACACTGAACAGTACTTC. It translates to CASSTAKDTEQYF.

This sequence joins TRBV10-3 and TRBJ1-2, with a possible D match to TRBD1 (5 bases). CDR1 is ENHRY and CDR2 is SYGVKD in the germline V gene. The CDR3 sequence is 13 residues long. V was trimmed by 2 bases and J by 5 bases, leaving 9 bases between them. The CDR3 DNA sequence: TGTGCCATCAGTGAGGTCAGGGATTATGGCTACACCTTC. The encoded protein is CAISEVRDYGYTF.

The chain carries TRBV6-6 and TRBJ1-5; D perhaps matches TRBD1 (6 bases). Germline V gene data show CDR1 as MNHNY and CDR2 as SVGAGI (reference sequence). Trimming shortened V by 7 bases and J by 2 bases, and 15 bases separated the two germline ends. The length of the CDR3 is 15 residues. CDR3 in DNA: TGTGCCAGCAACAATTACAGGGCAGGCAATCAGCCCCAGCATTTT. Protein sequence: CASNNYRAGNQPQHF.